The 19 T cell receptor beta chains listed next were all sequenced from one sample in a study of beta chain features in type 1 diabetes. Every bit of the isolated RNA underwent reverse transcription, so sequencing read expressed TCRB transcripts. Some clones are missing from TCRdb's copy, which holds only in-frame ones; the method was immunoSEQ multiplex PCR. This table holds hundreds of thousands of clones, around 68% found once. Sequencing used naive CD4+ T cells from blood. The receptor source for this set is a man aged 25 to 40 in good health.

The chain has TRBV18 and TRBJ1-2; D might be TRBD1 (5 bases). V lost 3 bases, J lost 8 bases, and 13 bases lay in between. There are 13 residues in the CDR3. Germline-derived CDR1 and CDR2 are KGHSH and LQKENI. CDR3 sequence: CASSPGQLGGYTF. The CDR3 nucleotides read TGTGCCAGCTCACCTGGACAACTTGGAGGCTACACCTTC.

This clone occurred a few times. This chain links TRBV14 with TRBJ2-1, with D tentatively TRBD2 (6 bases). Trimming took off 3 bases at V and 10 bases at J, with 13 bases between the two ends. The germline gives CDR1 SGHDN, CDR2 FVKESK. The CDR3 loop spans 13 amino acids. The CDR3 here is CASSQGGRGEQFF. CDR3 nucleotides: TGTGCCAGCAGCCAGGGAGGAAGAGGGGAGCAGTTCTTC. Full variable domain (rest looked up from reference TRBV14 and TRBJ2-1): EAGVTQFPSHSVIEKGQTVTLRCDPISGHDNLYWYRRVMGKEIKFLLHFVKESKQDESGMPNNRFLAERTGGTYSTLKVQPAELEDSGVYFCASSQGGRGEQFFGPGTRLTVL.

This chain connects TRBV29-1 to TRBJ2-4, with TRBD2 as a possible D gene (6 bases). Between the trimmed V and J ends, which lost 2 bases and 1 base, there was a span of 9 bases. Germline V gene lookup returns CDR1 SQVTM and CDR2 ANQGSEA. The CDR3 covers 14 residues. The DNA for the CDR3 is TGCAGCGTTGAAATTGGGGGGGCCAAAAACATTCAGTACTTC. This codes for CSVEIGGAKNIQYF.

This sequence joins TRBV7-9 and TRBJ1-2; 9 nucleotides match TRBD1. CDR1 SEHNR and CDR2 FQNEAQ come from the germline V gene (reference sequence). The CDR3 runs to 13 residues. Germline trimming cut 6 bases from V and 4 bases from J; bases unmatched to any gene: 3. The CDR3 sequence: CASSNRGPYGYTF. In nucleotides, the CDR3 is TGTGCCAGCAGTAACAGGGGGCCCTATGGCTACACCTTC.

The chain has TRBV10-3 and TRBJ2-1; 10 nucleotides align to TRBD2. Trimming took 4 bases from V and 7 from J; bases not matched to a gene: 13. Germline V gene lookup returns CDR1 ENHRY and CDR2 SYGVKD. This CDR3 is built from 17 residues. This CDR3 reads CAISGLTPAGGVNEQFF. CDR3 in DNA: TGTGCCATCAGTGGCCTCACGCCAGCGGGAGGGGTAAATGAGCAGTTCTTC.

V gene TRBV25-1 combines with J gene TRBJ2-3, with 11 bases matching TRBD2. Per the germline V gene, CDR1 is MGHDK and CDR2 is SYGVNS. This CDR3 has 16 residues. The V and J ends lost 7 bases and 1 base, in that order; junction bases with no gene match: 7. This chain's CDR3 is CASTPPGLAGTDTQYF. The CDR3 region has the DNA TGTGCCAGCACTCCGCCGGGACTAGCGGGCACAGATACGCAGTATTTT.

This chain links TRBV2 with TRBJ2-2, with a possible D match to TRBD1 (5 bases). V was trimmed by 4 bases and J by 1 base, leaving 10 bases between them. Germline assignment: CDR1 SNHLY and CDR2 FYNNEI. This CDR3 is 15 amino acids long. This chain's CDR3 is CASSGFGQNTGELFF. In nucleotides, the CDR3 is TGTGCCAGCAGTGGCTTTGGACAGAACACCGGGGAGCTGTTTTTT. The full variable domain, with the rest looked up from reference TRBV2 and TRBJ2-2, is EPEVTQTPSHQVTQMGQEVILRCVPISNHLYFYWYRQILGQKVEFLVSFYNNEISEKSEIFDDQFSVERPDGSNFTLKIRSTKLEDSAMYFCASSGFGQNTGELFFGEGSRLTVL.

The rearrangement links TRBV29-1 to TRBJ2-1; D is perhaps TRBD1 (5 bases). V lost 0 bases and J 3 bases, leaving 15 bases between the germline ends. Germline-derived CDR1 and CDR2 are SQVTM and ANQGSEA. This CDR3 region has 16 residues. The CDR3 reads CSVEDRGYFGYNEQFF. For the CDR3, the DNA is TGCAGCGTTGAAGATAGGGGCTATTTTGGCTACAATGAGCAGTTCTTC.

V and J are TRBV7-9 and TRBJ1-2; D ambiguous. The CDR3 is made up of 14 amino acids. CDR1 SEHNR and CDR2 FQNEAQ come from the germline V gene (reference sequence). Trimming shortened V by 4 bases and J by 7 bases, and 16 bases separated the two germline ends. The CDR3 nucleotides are TGTGCCAGCAGCTCGGTGGAGGTGGCCGGTGGCTACACCTTC. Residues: CASSSVEVAGGYTF.

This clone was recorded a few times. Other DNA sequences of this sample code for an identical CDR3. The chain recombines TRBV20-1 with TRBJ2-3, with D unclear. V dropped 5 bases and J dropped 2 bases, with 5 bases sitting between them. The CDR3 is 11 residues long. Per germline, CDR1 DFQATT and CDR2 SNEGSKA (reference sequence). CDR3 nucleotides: TGCAGTGCTCACTCCACAGATACGCAGTATTTT. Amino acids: CSAHSTDTQYF.

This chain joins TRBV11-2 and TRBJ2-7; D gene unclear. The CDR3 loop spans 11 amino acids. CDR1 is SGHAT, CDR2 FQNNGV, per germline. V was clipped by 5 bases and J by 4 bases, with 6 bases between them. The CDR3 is CASSPIYEQYF. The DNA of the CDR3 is TGTGCCAGCAGCCCCATATACGAGCAGTACTTC.

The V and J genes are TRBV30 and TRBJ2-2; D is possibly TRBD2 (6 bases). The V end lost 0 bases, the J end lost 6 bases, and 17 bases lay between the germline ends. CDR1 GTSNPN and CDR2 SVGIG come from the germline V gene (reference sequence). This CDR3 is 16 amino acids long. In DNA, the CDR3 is TGTGCCTGGAGTGTCCGCCGACTAGGGGCATCCGGGGAGCTGTTTTTT. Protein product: CAWSVRRLGASGELFF.

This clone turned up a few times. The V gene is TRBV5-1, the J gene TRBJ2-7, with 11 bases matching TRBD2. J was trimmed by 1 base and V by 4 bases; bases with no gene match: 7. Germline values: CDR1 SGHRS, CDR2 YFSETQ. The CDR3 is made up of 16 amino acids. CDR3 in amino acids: CASSPQTSGTSYEQYF. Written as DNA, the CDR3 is TGCGCCAGCAGCCCACAGACTAGCGGGACGTCCTACGAGCAGTACTTC.

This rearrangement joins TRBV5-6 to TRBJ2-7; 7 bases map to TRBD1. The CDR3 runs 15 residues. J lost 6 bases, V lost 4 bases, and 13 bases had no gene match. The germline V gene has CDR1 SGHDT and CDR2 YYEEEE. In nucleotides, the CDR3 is TGTGCCAGCAGCGGGAGCCCGGGACAGTCCAGCGAGCAGTACTTC. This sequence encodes CASSGSPGQSSEQYF.

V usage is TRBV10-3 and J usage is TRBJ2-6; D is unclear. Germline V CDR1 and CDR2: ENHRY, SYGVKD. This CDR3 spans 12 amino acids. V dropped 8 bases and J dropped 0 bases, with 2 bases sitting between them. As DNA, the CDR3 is TGTGCCATCGACTCTGGGGCCAACGTCCTGACTTTC. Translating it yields CAIDSGANVLTF.

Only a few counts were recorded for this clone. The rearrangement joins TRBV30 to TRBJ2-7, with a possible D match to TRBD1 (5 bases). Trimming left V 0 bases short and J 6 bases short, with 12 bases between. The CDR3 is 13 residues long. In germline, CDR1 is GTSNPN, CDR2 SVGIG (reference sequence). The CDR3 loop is CAWSVFGAIEQYF. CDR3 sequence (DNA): TGTGCCTGGAGTGTCTTTGGGGCAATCGAGCAGTACTTC.

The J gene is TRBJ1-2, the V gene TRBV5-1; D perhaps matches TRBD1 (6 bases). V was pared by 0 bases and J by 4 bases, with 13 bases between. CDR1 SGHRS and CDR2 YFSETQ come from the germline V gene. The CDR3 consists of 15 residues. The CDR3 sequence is CASSLEWGRGYGYTF. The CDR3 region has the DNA TGCGCCAGCAGCTTGGAATGGGGGCGCGGCTATGGCTACACCTTC.

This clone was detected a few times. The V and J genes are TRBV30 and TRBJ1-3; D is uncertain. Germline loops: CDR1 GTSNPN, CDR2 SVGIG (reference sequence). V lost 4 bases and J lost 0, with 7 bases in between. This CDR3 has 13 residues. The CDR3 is CAWIRSSGNTIYF. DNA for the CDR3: TGTGCCTGGATCCGGAGCTCTGGAAACACCATATATTTT.

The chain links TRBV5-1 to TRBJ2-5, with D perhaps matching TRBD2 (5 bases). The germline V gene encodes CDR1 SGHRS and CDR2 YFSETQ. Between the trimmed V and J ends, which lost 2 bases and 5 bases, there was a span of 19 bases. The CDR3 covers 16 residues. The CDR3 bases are TGCGCCAGCAGCTTCCGGGCGTGGGAGAATATGGAGACCCAGTACTTC. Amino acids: CASSFRAWENMETQYF.